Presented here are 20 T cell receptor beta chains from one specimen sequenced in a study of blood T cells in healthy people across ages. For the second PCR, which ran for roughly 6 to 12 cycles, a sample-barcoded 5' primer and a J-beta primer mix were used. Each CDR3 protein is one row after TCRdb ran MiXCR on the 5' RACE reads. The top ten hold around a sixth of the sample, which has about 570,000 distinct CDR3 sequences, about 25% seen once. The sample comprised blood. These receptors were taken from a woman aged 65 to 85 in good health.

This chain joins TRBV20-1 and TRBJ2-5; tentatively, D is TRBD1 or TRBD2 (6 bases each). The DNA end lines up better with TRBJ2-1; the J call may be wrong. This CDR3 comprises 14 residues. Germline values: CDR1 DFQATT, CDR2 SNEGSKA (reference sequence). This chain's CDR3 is CSALGGGGRNEQFF. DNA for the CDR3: TGCAGTGCCCTCGGAGGAGGGGGAAGGAATGAGCAGTTCTTC.

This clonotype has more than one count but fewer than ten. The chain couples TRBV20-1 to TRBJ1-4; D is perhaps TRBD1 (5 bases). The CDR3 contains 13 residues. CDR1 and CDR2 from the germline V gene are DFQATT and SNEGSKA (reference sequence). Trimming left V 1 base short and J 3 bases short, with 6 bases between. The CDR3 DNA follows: TGCAGTGCTAGAGGGGACTCTAATGAAAAACTGTTTTTT. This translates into CSARGDSNEKLFF.

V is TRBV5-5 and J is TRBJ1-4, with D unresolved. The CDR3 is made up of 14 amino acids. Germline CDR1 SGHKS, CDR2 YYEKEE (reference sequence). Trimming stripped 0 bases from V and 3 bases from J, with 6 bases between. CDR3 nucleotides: TGTGCCAGCAGCTTGGACAGCTCTAATGAAAAACTGTTTTTT. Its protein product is CASSLDSSNEKLFF.

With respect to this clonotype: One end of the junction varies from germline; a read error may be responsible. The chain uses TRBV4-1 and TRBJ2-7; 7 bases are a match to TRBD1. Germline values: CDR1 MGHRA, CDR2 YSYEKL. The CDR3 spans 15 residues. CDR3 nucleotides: TGCGCCAGCAGCCCAGGAGGACAGGCAACCTACGAGCAGTCCTTC. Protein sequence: CASSPGGQATYEQSF.

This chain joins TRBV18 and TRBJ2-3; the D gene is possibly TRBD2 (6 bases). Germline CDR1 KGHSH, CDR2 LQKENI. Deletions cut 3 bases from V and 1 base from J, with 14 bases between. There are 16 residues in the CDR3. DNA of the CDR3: TGTGCCAGCTCACCCTTCTGGGGCGGGGGCACAGATACGCAGTATTTT. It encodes CASSPFWGGGTDTQYF.

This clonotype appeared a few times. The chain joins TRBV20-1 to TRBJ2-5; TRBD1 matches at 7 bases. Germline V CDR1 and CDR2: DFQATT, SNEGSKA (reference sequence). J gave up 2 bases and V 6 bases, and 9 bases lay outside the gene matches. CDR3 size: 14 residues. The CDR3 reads CSADPGTAQETQYF. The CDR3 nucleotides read TGCAGTGCGGACCCCGGGACAGCTCAAGAGACCCAGTACTTC.

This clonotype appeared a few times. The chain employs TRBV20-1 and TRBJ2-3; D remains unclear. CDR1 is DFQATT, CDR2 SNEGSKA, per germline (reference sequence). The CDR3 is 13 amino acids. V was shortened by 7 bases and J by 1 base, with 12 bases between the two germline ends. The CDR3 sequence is CSVAATGTDTQYF. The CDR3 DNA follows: TGCAGTGTGGCGGCTACGGGCACAGATACGCAGTATTTT.

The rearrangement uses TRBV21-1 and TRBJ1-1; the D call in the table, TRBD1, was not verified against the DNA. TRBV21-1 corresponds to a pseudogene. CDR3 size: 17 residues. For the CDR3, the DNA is TGTGCCAGCAGCAAAGATGCGACAGGGAACACGAACACTGAAGCTTTCTTT. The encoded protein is CASSKDATGNTNTEAFF.

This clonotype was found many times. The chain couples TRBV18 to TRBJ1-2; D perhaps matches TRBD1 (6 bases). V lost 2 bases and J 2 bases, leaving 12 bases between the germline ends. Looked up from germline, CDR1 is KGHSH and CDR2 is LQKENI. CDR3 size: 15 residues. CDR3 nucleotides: TGTGCCAGCTCACCAAGCGGGGGCCTGAACTATGGCTACACCTTC. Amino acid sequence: CASSPSGGLNYGYTF.

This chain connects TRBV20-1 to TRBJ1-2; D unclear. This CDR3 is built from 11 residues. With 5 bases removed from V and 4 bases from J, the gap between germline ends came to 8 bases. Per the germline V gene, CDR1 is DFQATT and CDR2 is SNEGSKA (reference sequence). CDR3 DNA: TGCAGTGCTCTTCTTGGCTATGGCTACACCTTC. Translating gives CSALLGYGYTF.

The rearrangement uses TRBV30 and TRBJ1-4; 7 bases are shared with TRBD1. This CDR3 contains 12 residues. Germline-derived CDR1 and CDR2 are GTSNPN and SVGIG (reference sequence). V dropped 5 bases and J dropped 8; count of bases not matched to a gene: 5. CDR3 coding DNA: TGTGCCTGGTTGCAGGGGGGGGAAAAACTGTTTTTT. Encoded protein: CAWLQGGEKLFF.

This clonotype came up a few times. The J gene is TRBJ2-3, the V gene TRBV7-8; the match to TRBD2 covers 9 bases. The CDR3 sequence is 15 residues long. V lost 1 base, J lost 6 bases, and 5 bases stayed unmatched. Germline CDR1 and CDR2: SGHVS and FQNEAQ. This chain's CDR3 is CASSLEAGGGDTQYF. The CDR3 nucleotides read TGTGCCAGCAGCTTAGAAGCGGGGGGAGGTGATACGCAGTATTTT.

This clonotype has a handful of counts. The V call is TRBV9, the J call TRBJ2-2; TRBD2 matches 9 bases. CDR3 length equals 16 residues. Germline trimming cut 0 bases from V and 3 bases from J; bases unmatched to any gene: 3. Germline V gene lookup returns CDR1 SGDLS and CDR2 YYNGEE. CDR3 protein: CASSVGGGVDTGELFF. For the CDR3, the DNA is TGTGCCAGCAGCGTAGGCGGGGGGGTTGACACCGGGGAGCTGTTTTTT.

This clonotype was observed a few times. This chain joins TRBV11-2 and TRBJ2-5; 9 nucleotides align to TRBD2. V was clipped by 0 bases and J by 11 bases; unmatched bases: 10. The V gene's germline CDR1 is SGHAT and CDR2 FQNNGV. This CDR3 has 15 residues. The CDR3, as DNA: TGTGCCAGCAGCTTAGATGCAGCGGGGGGACTCGGGCAGTACTTC. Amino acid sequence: CASSLDAAGGLGQYF.

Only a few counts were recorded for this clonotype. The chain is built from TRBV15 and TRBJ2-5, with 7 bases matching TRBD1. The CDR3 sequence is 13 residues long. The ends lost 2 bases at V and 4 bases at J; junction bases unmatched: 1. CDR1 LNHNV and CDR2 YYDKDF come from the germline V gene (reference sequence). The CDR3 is CATSRRQGETQYF. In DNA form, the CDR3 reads TGTGCCACCAGCAGAAGACAGGGAGAGACCCAGTACTTC.

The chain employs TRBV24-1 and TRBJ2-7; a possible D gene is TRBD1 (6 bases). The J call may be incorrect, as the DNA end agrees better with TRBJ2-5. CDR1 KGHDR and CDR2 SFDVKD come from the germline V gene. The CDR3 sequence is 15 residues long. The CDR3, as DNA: TGTGCCACCAGTGATGTGACAGGAACGGGGGAGACCCAGTACTTC. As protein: CATSDVTGTGETQYF.

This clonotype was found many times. CDR3 DNA sequence: TGTGCCAGCAGCTTCCCGGGTGGGGGGGTTGGAAACATTCAGTACTTC. It yields the protein CASSFPGGGVGNIQYF. This chain uses TRBV11-2 with TRBJ2-4, with TRBD2 identical over 7 bases. This CDR3 spans 16 amino acids. J gave up 6 bases and V 3 bases, and 11 bases lay outside the gene matches. The germline CDR1 and CDR2 sequences are SGHAT and FQNNGV.

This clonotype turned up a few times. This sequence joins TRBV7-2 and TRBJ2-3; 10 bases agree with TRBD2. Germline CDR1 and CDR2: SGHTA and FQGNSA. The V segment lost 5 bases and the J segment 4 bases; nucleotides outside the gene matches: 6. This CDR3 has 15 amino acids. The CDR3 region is CASSAAGGVADTQYF. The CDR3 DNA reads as TGTGCCAGCAGCGCAGCGGGGGGGGTAGCAGATACGCAGTATTTT.

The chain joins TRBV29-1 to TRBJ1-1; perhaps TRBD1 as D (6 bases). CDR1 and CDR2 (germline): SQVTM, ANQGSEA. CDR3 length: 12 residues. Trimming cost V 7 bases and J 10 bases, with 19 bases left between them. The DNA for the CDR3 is TGCAGCGGCCTGACAGGCCCTTTAGCAGCTTTCTTT. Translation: CSGLTGPLAAFF.

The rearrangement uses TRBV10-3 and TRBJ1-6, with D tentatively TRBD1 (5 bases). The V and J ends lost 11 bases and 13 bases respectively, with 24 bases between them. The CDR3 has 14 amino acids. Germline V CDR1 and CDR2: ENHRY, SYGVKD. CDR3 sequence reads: CASTPAGTEGPLHF. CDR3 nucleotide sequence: TGTGCCTCCACTCCGGCCGGGACGGAAGGCCCCCTCCACTTT.